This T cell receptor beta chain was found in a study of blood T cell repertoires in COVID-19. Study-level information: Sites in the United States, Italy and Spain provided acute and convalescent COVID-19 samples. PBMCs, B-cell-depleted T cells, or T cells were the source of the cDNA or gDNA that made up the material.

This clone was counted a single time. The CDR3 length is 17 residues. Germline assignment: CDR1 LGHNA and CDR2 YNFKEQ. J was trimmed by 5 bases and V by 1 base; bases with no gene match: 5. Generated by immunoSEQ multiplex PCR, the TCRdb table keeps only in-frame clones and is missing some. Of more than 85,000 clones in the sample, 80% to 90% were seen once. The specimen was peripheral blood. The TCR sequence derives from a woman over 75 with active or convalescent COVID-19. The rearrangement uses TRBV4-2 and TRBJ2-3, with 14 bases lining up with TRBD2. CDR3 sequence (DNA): TGTGCCAGCAGCCAAGGACTAGCGGGAGGGCCCGAAGATACGCAGTATTTT. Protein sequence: CASSQGLAGGPEDTQYF.